A selection of T cell receptor beta chains follows, all from one sample in a study of shared clonotypes between healthy human individuals. The data were produced by immunoSEQ multiplex PCR, yet TCRdb's version contains in-frame clones alone and is incomplete. The sample carries 1.5 million to 2.5 million clones, about 95% recorded once. Sequencing was performed on naive CD8+ T cells sorted from blood. These TCRs come from a man aged 18 to 30 in good health. Each CDR3 is given with its conserved first and last residue. D genes are given only for firm matches. Some rows mark clone size as missing; the rest say once, few, many or name a class of expanded clone.

J	D	size	V	DNA	CDR3
TRBJ2-7	TRBD2	-	TRBV18	TGTGCCAGCTCTGTTCCGGGACTAGCGGAGGACGAGCAGTACTTC	CASSVPGLAEDEQYF
TRBJ1-2	TRBD1	once	TRBV7-8	TGTGCCAGCAGCATCGACAGGGGGAACTATGGCTACACCTTC	CASSIDRGNYGYTF
TRBJ2-5	-	-	TRBV2	TGTGCCCTACAGGGCGGGTTAGGAGAGACCCAGTACTTC	CALQGGLGETQYF
TRBJ2-3	-	-	TRBV30	TGTGCCTGGTCTTGGGCTCGGGATACGCAGTATTTT	CAWSWARDTQYF
TRBJ1-5	-	-	TRBV27	TGTGCCAGCAGCCTTGGGAGGGGCGGGCCCCCCTATCAGCCCCAGCATTTT	CASSLGRGGPPYQPQHF
TRBJ1-2	-	-	TRBV27	TGTGCCAGCAGTTTCGGTCCACTTTATGGCTACACCTTC	CASSFGPLYGYTF
TRBJ2-7	-	-	TRBV6-5	TGTGCCAGCAGTTACGGACAGTTCTACGAGCAGTACTTC	CASSYGQFYEQYF
TRBJ2-2	-	-	TRBV9	TGTGCCAGCACCGAGCCGAACACCGGGGAGCTGTTTTTT	CASTEPNTGELFF
TRBJ2-2	-	once	TRBV30	TGTGCCTGGAGGGTGGAATTTACCGGGGAGCTGTTTTTT	CAWRVEFTGELFF
TRBJ1-1	TRBD1	-	TRBV9	TGTGCCAGCAGCGGTGGGACAGCCGAACCGAACACTGAAGCTTTCTTT	CASSGGTAEPNTEAFF
TRBJ1-6	-	-	TRBV4-1	TGCGCCAGCAGCCAAGTAATTGACAGGACAATTCTGTATTCACCCCTCCACTTT	CASSQVIDRTILYSPLHF
TRBJ1-2	TRBD1	-	TRBV7-8	TGTGCCAGCAGCTTATGGACAGGCTATGGCTACACCTTC	CASSLWTGYGYTF
TRBJ2-7	-	-	TRBV27	TGTGCCAGCAGTTTACATATGACGCTGTCCAGGAAGCCAGGTTTTAGGGATGATCCGTACGAGCAGTACTTC	CASSLHMTLSRKPGFRDDPYEQYF
TRBJ2-2	TRBD2	-	TRBV7-8	TGTGCCAGCAGCCCCAGACTAGCGGGAGCTGACACCGGGGAGCTGTTTTTT	CASSPRLAGADTGELFF
TRBJ2-7	-	-	TRBV5-4	TGTGCCAGCAGCTTGGAAGCTCCTGGGGACTACGAGCAGTACTTC	CASSLEAPGDYEQYF
TRBJ1-1	-	-	TRBV6-5	TGTGCCAGCAGCCTCAGGGCCATGAACACTGAAGCTTTCTTT	CASSLRAMNTEAFF
TRBJ2-5	-	-	TRBV5-1	TGCGCCAGCAGCGAGACACGCTACCAAGAGACCCAGTACTTC	CASSETRYQETQYF
TRBJ2-3	-	once	TRBV30	TGTGCCTGGAGGGTGTGGGCAGATACGCAGTATTTT	CAWRVWADTQYF
TRBJ2-7	TRBD2	-	TRBV7-8	TGTGCCAGCAGCACGGGACTAGCGGGAGGAAGAAAGTCCTACGAGCAGTACTTC	CASSTGLAGGRKSYEQYF
TRBJ2-2	TRBD1	-	TRBV28	TGTGCTCTGAGGGACAGGGGTGGAATCGGGGAGCTGTTTTTT	CALRDRGGIGELFF
TRBJ2-4	TRBD1	-	TRBV7-9	TGTGCCAGCAGCTTAGAAGGAGTCATACAGGGGGCTGCCAAAAACATTCAGTACTTC	CASSLEGVIQGAAKNIQYF
TRBJ2-5	-	-	TRBV7-9	TGTGCCAGCAGCTTAGATGGGCAGGGGGAGACCCAGTACTTC	CASSLDGQGETQYF
TRBJ1-2	TRBD1	-	TRBV6-5	TGTGCCAGCAGTTACTCGTCAACAGGGGACTTCTATGGCTACACCTTC	CASSYSSTGDFYGYTF
TRBJ2-1	TRBD2	-	TRBV4-1	TGCGCCAGCAGCCAAGGGACTAGCGAGTACAATGAGCAGTTCTTC	CASSQGTSEYNEQFF
TRBJ1-5	TRBD1	-	TRBV2	TGTGCCAGCAGTGAAGACAGGGGGCCTCAGCCCCAGCATTTT	CASSEDRGPQPQHF
TRBJ1-4	TRBD1	-	TRBV30	TGTGCCGGGGTACAGGGGGCGGGTGAAAAACTGTTTTTT	CAGVQGAGEKLFF
TRBJ2-3	-	-	TRBV30	TGTGCCTGGAGTATAGGGAATCCAGATACGCAGTATTTT	CAWSIGNPDTQYF
TRBJ2-7	-	-	TRBV27	TGTGCCAGCAGTCCCGGTGTTGAGCAGTACTTC	CASSPGVEQYF
TRBJ2-5	TRBD1	once	TRBV25-1	TGTGCCAGCAGTGAATTCGGGCCGGGACAGGGGTCGGAGACCCAGTACTTC	CASSEFGPGQGSETQYF
TRBJ2-6	TRBD2	once	TRBV5-4	TGTGCCAGCAGCTCGGGACTAGCGGGGGTTGGGGCCAACGTCCTGACTTTC	CASSSGLAGVGANVLTF
TRBJ2-7	-	-	TRBV28	TGTGCCAGCAGTTTTCAGGGGGAGCAGTACTTC	CASSFQGEQYF
TRBJ2-7	TRBD1	-	TRBV4-1	TGCGCCAGCAGCCAAGATCTAACAGGGGGTACCTACGAGCAGTACTTC	CASSQDLTGGTYEQYF
TRBJ1-2	TRBD1	-	TRBV6-1	TGTGCCAGCAGTCCCCTAGGGACAGGGGATGGCTACACCTTC	CASSPLGTGDGYTF
TRBJ2-7	TRBD2	-	TRBV27	TGTGCCAGCAGTTCCCCGGGGAGGGCGAGCTACGAGCAGTACTTC	CASSSPGRASYEQYF
TRBJ2-5	-	-	TRBV27	TGTGCCAGCAGTTTATATCTGGCGGAGACCCAGTACTTC	CASSLYLAETQYF
TRBJ2-3	TRBD2	-	TRBV4-1	TGCGCCAGCAACACAGCGGCGGGGGGGCTCACAGATACGCAGTATTTT	CASNTAAGGLTDTQYF
TRBJ1-5	-	-	TRBV6-1	TGTGCCAGCAGTGAAGTTCACATGTCGGCTCAGCCCCAGCATTTT	CASSEVHMSAQPQHF
TRBJ2-7	TRBD2	-	TRBV5-1	TGCGCCAGCAGAACGGGACTAGCGGCCTACTACGAGCAGTACTTC	CASRTGLAAYYEQYF
TRBJ2-7	-	-	TRBV7-2	TGTGCCAGCAGCTTAGAAAGCGGGTGGAGCTCCTACGAGCAGTACTTC	CASSLESGWSSYEQYF
TRBJ1-6	-	-	TRBV5-1	TGCGCCAGCAGCTTAGGAGGGTACGGGAATTCACCCCTCCACTTT	CASSLGGYGNSPLHF
TRBJ2-6	-	-	TRBV7-8	TGTGCCAGCAGCTTAGATTTCTCTGGGGCCAACGTCCTGACTTTC	CASSLDFSGANVLTF
TRBJ2-1	-	-	TRBV9	TGTGCCAGCAGCTTCCGACTTGCCAATGAGCAGTTCTTC	CASSFRLANEQFF
TRBJ1-2	-	-	TRBV6-1	TGTGCCATCCCGACTCCCTCCCTTGGCTACACCTTC	CAIPTPSLGYTF
TRBJ1-2	-	-	TRBV10-3	TGTGCCATCACGGGCAGTTCTAACTATGGCTACACCTTC	CAITGSSNYGYTF
TRBJ2-2	-	-	TRBV7-9	TGTGCCAGCAGCTTAGTGGTCGCCGGGGAGCTGTTTTTT	CASSLVVAGELFF
TRBJ2-1	TRBD2	-	TRBV30	TGTGCCTGCCTAGCCGTCCTAGCGGGGGAAACCGGTCCATTCAATGAGCAGTTCTTC	CACLAVLAGETGPFNEQFF
TRBJ2-1	TRBD2	-	TRBV11-3	TGTGCCAGCAGCTTAGTAGCGGGACCCTACAATGAGCAGTTCTTC	CASSLVAGPYNEQFF
TRBJ2-7	-	-	TRBV5-5	TGTGCCAGCAGCTTGGAACATTCCTACGAGCAGTACTTC	CASSLEHSYEQYF
TRBJ2-7	-	-	TRBV4-1	TGCGCCAGCAGCCACCGGGACACTCAAGCCTACGAGCAGTACTTC	CASSHRDTQAYEQYF
TRBJ2-7	-	-	TRBV19	TGTGCCAGTAGTATCTCGGCTGAGGCCTACGAGCAGTACTTC	CASSISAEAYEQYF
TRBJ2-1	-	-	TRBV27	TGTGCCAGCAGTTTAGGGCCAAACAATGAGCAGTTCTTC	CASSLGPNNEQFF
TRBJ2-3	-	-	TRBV21-1	TGTGCCAGCAGCAGCCACCACCGAGCGGGGGCCGGAGATACGCAGTATTTT	CASSSHHRAGAGDTQYF
TRBJ1-6	-	-	TRBV4-2	TGTGCCAGCAGCCAAGACGGGGGGGATTCACCCCTCCACTTT	CASSQDGGDSPLHF
TRBJ2-3	-	-	TRBV7-6	TGTGCCAGCAGCTCTTGGGCCGTCTTCGCGACGCCTAGCACAGATACGCAGTATTTT	CASSSWAVFATPSTDTQYF
TRBJ2-7	TRBD2	-	TRBV6-1	TGTGCCAGCACCCCCTGGGAGGGCGAGCAGTACTTC	CASTPWEGEQYF